What follows are 26 T cell receptor beta chains derived from one specimen sequenced in a study of blood T cell repertoires in COVID-19. Clones were read by immunoSEQ multiplex PCR, and TCRdb kept only the in-frame ones, dropping some. Found here are some 82,000 clones, roughly 91% of them singletons; the top ten hold about 1.9%. The sample consisted of peripheral blood. Receptor source: a woman aged 50 to 60 in a cohort sampled during active COVID-19.

V usage is TRBV19 and J usage is TRBJ1-2; TRBD1 matches 11 bases. Germline trimming cut 3 bases from V and 5 bases from J; bases unmatched to any gene: 5. The CDR3 totals 15 residues. Germline V CDR1 and CDR2: LNHDA, SQIVND (reference sequence). The DNA for the CDR3 is TGTGCCAGTAGTATCCGTGGGACAGGGGGATATGGCTACACCTTC. It yields the protein CASSIRGTGGYGYTF.

V gene TRBV30 combines with J gene TRBJ1-5; a possible D gene is TRBD1 (6 bases). The CDR3 extends over 17 amino acids. Trimming stripped 8 bases from V and 4 bases from J, with 27 bases between. Germline V gene lookup returns CDR1 GTSNPN and CDR2 SVGIG (reference sequence). The CDR3 nucleotides read TGTGCCGGGACTCGGAAGGGGGGGGCGTCATGGAATCAGCCCCAGCATTTT. Translating gives CAGTRKGGASWNQPQHF. The full variable domain, rest sourced from reference TRBV30 and TRBJ1-5, is SQTIHQWPATLVQPVGSPLSLECTVEGTSNPNLYWYRQAAGRGLQLLFYSVGIGQISSEVPQNLSASRPQDRQFILSSKKLLLSDSGFYLCAGTRKGGASWNQPQHFGDGTRLSIL.

The V and J genes are TRBV4-1 and TRBJ1-3; no clear D gene. The germline CDR1 and CDR2 sequences are MGHRA and YSYEKL. The V gene lost 4 bases and the J gene lost 4 bases, with 14 bases spanning the gap. The CDR3 is 15 residues long. The chain's CDR3 is CASSRLRGFGNTIYF. The CDR3 DNA follows: TGCGCCAGCAGCCGCCTGAGAGGGTTCGGAAACACCATATATTTT.

The rearrangement joins TRBV10-3 to TRBJ2-1; 12 positions match TRBD2. The germline V gene encodes CDR1 ENHRY and CDR2 SYGVKD. CDR3 size: 13 residues. The V segment lost 7 bases and the J segment 8 bases; nucleotides outside the gene matches: 3. CDR3 region: CAITSGRGDEQFF. The CDR3 region has the DNA TGTGCCATCACTAGCGGGAGGGGGGATGAGCAGTTCTTC.

This clone was observed once. The chain has TRBV5-1 and TRBJ2-1; a weak D match, TRBD1 (5 bases). V was clipped by 2 bases and J by 5 bases, with 17 bases between them. The CDR3 sequence is 16 residues long. CDR1 is SGHRS, CDR2 YFSETQ, per germline. This CDR3 is CASSLGVGLTNNEQFF. CDR3 in DNA: TGCGCCAGCAGCTTAGGGGTTGGGCTAACGAACAATGAGCAGTTCTTC.

CDR3 loop: CASTNRDMVSYEQYF. CDR3 sequence (DNA): TGTGCCAGCACCAACCGGGACATGGTATCCTACGAGCAGTACTTC. The chain has TRBV28 and TRBJ2-7; tentative D call: TRBD1 (6 bases). This CDR3 has 15 amino acids. Germline lookup yields CDR1 MDHEN and CDR2 SYDVKM. The V and J ends lost 7 bases and 1 base respectively, with 17 bases between them.

The chain joins TRBV7-9 to TRBJ1-5; no clear D gene. The V end was cut by 1 base, the J end by 9 bases, with 7 bases between. The CDR3 sequence is 12 residues long. The germline gives CDR1 SEHNR, CDR2 FQNEAQ (reference sequence). The chain's CDR3 is CASSLDRRPQHF. The CDR3 region has the DNA TGTGCCAGCAGCTTAGATCGTAGGCCCCAGCATTTT.

This chain links TRBV19 with TRBJ1-5; 8 positions match TRBD1. The CDR3 is 18 amino acids. Germline V gene sequence: CDR1 LNHDA, CDR2 SQIVND (reference sequence). Trimming cost V 10 bases and J 0 bases; bases outside gene matches: 17. CDR3 loop: CATVSLGTGAYSNQPQHF. The CDR3 DNA is TGTGCCACGGTCAGCCTCGGGACAGGAGCCTATAGCAATCAGCCCCAGCATTTT.

V and J are TRBV10-3 and TRBJ1-2; 12 bases are shared with TRBD1. The CDR3 runs to 14 residues. V gave up 10 bases and J gave up 3 bases; unmatched junction bases: 6. Germline lookup yields CDR1 ENHRY and CDR2 SYGVKD. CDR3 DNA: TGTGCCACAACCGGGACAGGGGGCGACTATGGCTACACCTTC. It encodes CATTGTGGDYGYTF.

This clone was counted a single time. The chain couples TRBV7-9 to TRBJ2-5, with TRBD1 identical over 11 bases. The CDR3 length is 15 residues. CDR1 and CDR2 from the germline V gene are SEHNR and FQNEAQ (reference sequence). V was clipped by 6 bases and J by 5 bases; unmatched bases: 8. The CDR3 here is CASRPPGQGGETQYF. In DNA, the CDR3 is TGTGCCAGCAGGCCGCCGGGACAGGGGGGGGAGACCCAGTACTTC.

The chain employs TRBV29-1 and TRBJ1-1; TRBD1 matches at 7 bases. After removal of 8 bases from V and 6 bases from J, the junction contained 6 bases not matched to a gene. CDR3 size: 11 residues. Germline V gives CDR1 SQVTM, CDR2 ANQGSEA. The CDR3 coding sequence is TGCAGCTCGAGGAGGGGGCCTGAAGCTTTCTTT. This gives the protein CSSRRGPEAFF.

V and J are TRBV11-2 and TRBJ1-2, with 7 nucleotides matching TRBD1. Germline values: CDR1 SGHAT, CDR2 FQNNGV. V shed 6 bases and J 5 bases; nucleotides not matched to a gene: 12. The CDR3 totals 15 residues. CDR3 sequence reads: CASSRAGTVMYGYTF. The CDR3 DNA reads TGTGCCAGCAGTCGAGCAGGGACAGTGATGTATGGCTACACCTTC.

This clone has a single count. This sequence joins TRBV7-3 and TRBJ2-1; D is perhaps TRBD1 (5 bases). There are 15 residues in the CDR3. V was trimmed by 4 bases and J by 5 bases, leaving 15 bases between them. The germline V gene encodes CDR1 SGHTA and CDR2 FQGTGA. The CDR3 reads CASSSTSRQNNEQFF. The CDR3 DNA reads as TGTGCCAGCAGCTCGACCTCCCGACAGAACAATGAGCAGTTCTTC.

The chain recombines TRBV2 with TRBJ1-4; unclear D gene. The CDR3 spans 14 residues. V lost 4 bases and J lost 4, with 10 bases in between. Looked up from germline, CDR1 is SNHLY and CDR2 is FYNNEI. The CDR3 spells CASSGGNGNEKLFF. DNA of the CDR3: TGTGCCAGCAGTGGAGGGAATGGTAATGAAAAACTGTTTTTT.

V gene TRBV30 combines with J gene TRBJ2-7; 7 bases fit TRBD1. The CDR3 is made up of 13 amino acids. The V segment lost 0 bases and the J segment 3 bases; nucleotides outside the gene matches: 2. Germline V gives CDR1 GTSNPN, CDR2 SVGIG (reference sequence). CDR3 sequence (DNA): TGTGCCTGGAGTGTACAGGGGATCTACGAGCAGTACTTC. Residues: CAWSVQGIYEQYF.

The chain has TRBV27 and TRBJ2-2; D may be TRBD2 (5 bases). Germline values: CDR1 MNHEY, CDR2 SMNVEV (reference sequence). The V end lost 0 bases, the J end lost 4 bases, and 6 bases lay between the germline ends. CDR3 length: 14 amino acids. The CDR3: CASSLSRVTGELFF. The DNA of the CDR3 is TGTGCCAGCAGTTTATCGAGGGTCACCGGGGAGCTGTTTTTT.

The chain has TRBV5-4 and TRBJ1-1; D perhaps matches TRBD1 (5 bases). V lost 0 bases, J lost 0 bases, and 15 bases lay in between. The germline gives CDR1 SGHNT, CDR2 YYREEE (reference sequence). This CDR3 is built from 17 residues. This CDR3 is CASSLASGGRMNTEAFF. The CDR3 DNA reads TGTGCCAGCAGCTTGGCCAGCGGGGGAAGAATGAACACTGAAGCTTTCTTT.

The rearrangement uses TRBV6-2 or TRBV6-3 and TRBJ2-1; 11 bases align to TRBD2. The J segment lost 4 bases and the V segment lost 1 base, leaving 3 bases of the junction unmatched. The CDR3 has 16 residues. The germline V gene has CDR1 MNHEY and CDR2 SVGEGT. The DNA for the CDR3 is TGTGCCAGCAGTTACTTAGCGGGGGGGAATTACAATGAGCAGTTCTTC. It translates to CASSYLAGGNYNEQFF.

This clone appeared a few times. V gene TRBV15 combines with J gene TRBJ2-2; 11 bases line up with TRBD2. In germline, CDR1 is LNHNV, CDR2 YYDKDF (reference sequence). Unmatched junction bases numbered 2, after V lost 2 bases and J lost 0 bases. The CDR3 contains 17 residues. The CDR3 sequence: CATSRSSGRANTGELFF. As DNA, the CDR3 is TGTGCCACCAGCAGAAGTAGCGGGAGGGCGAACACCGGGGAGCTGTTTTTT.

The chain employs TRBV18 and TRBJ1-3, with D perhaps matching TRBD1 (5 bases). Trimming took off 3 bases at V and 0 bases at J, with 15 bases between the two ends. In germline, CDR1 is KGHSH, CDR2 LQKENI. The CDR3 sequence is 17 residues long. CDR3 nucleotide sequence: TGTGCCAGCTCACCGACAGTCCCAAGGATCTCTGGAAACACCATATATTTT. This sequence encodes CASSPTVPRISGNTIYF.

This clone was recorded once. The chain links TRBV19 to TRBJ2-5; maybe TRBD1 (6 bases). In germline, CDR1 is LNHDA, CDR2 SQIVND (reference sequence). V was shortened by 7 bases and J by 1 base, with 13 bases between the two germline ends. This CDR3 contains 14 residues. CDR3 sequence reads: CASNPGTTQETQYF. CDR3 coding DNA: TGTGCCAGTAATCCCGGGACAACCCAAGAGACCCAGTACTTC.

The chain has TRBV11-1 and TRBJ1-1; no reliable D call. Per the germline V gene, CDR1 is SGHAT and CDR2 is FQDESV (reference sequence). The CDR3 length is 14 residues. With 4 bases removed from V and 1 base from J, the gap between germline ends came to 10 bases. The CDR3 region has the DNA TGTGCCAGCAGCTCCCCCGACAAGAACACTGAAGCTTTCTTT. Its translation is CASSSPDKNTEAFF.

The gene calls are TRBV5-8 and TRBJ2-1, with 8 bases matching TRBD2. This CDR3 is 16 amino acids long. Looked up from germline, CDR1 is SGHTS and CDR2 is YDEGEE. V shed 0 bases and J 6 bases; nucleotides not matched to a gene: 8. DNA for the CDR3: TGTGCCAGCAGCTTGGCGGGCGGGAGGACTCTCAATGAGCAGTTCTTC. This sequence encodes CASSLAGGRTLNEQFF. The whole variable domain, filled in from reference TRBV5-8 and TRBJ2-1, reads EAGVTQSPTHLIKTRGQQATLRCSPISGHTSVYWYQQALGLGLQFLLWYDEGEERNRGNFPPRFSGRQFPNYSSELNVNALELEDSALYLCASSLAGGRTLNEQFFGPGTRLTVL.

The genes are TRBV5-1 and TRBJ2-5, with TRBD2 matching 9 bases. Germline V gene lookup returns CDR1 SGHRS and CDR2 YFSETQ. The trim removed 1 base at V and 0 bases at J, leaving 7 bases unmatched. The CDR3 is made up of 17 amino acids. CDR3 sequence: CASSLLYVAGDQETQYF. DNA of the CDR3: TGCGCCAGCAGCTTGCTTTACGTAGCGGGGGACCAAGAGACCCAGTACTTC.

This clone was seen just once. The chain uses TRBV28 and TRBJ1-1, with 9 bases matching TRBD1. Trimming at V came to 7 bases and at J to 3 bases, leaving 9 bases not matched to a gene. This CDR3 is built from 15 residues. CDR1 MDHEN and CDR2 SYDVKM come from the germline V gene. Here the CDR3 DNA reads TGTGCCAGCACCATACAGGGGGCCGGGGACACTGAAGCTTTCTTT. Translated: CASTIQGAGDTEAFF.

The chain uses TRBV18 and TRBJ1-4; D is perhaps TRBD1 (5 bases). This CDR3 contains 14 residues. In germline, CDR1 is KGHSH, CDR2 LQKENI. Trimming took off 2 bases at V and 7 bases at J, with 11 bases between the two ends. Written as DNA, the CDR3 is TGTGCCAGCTCACCAGACAGATCGGGTGAAAAACTGTTTTTT. Residues: CASSPDRSGEKLFF.